The clone carrying this TCR beta chain was seen only a few times. Its specificity is not known. The CDR3 length is 12 residues. The V gene's germline CDR1 is WSHSY and CDR2 SAAADI. V was shortened by 7 bases and J by 6 bases, with 10 bases between the two germline ends. The culture ran for approximately 10 days, and then CD4+ T cells were isolated. It was two doses of either the BNT162b2 or mRNA-1273 vaccine that participants received. Half of the medium was exchanged for IL-2 medium on both days 3 and 7. The record originates from a study of vaccination effects on CD4 cells after COVID-19. In the study overall: ViraFEST used viral peptide pools to expand antigen-specific CD4+ T cells before sequencing.

Profiled with immunoSEQ multiplex PCR; TCRdb holds only in-frame clones, not every one. The profile shows around 62,000 clones, just under 75% of them singletons. The chain couples TRBV10-2 to TRBJ2-1, with D tentatively TRBD2 (5 bases). The sample was CD4+ T cells from PBMCs cultured without peptide, taken after COVID-19 vaccination. This clonotype originated in a human donor who received a COVID-19 vaccine. The CDR3: CASTRAGNEQFF. The CDR3 coding sequence is TGCGCCAGCACCCGGGCGGGCAATGAGCAGTTCTTC.